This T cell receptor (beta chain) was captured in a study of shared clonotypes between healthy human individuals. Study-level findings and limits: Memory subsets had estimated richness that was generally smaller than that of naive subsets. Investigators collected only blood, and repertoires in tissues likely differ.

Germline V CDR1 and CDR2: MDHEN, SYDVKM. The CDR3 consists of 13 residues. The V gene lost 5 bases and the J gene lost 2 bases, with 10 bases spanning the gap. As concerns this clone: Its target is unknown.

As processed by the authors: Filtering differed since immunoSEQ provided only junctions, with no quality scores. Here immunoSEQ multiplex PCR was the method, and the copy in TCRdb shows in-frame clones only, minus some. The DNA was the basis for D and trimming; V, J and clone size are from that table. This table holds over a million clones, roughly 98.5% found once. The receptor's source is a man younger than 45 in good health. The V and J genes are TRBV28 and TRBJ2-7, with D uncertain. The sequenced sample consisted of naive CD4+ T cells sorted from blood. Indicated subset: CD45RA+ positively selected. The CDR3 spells CASSRVSTYEQYF. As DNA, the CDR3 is TGTGCCAGCAGTAGGGTTAGCACCTACGAGCAGTACTTC.